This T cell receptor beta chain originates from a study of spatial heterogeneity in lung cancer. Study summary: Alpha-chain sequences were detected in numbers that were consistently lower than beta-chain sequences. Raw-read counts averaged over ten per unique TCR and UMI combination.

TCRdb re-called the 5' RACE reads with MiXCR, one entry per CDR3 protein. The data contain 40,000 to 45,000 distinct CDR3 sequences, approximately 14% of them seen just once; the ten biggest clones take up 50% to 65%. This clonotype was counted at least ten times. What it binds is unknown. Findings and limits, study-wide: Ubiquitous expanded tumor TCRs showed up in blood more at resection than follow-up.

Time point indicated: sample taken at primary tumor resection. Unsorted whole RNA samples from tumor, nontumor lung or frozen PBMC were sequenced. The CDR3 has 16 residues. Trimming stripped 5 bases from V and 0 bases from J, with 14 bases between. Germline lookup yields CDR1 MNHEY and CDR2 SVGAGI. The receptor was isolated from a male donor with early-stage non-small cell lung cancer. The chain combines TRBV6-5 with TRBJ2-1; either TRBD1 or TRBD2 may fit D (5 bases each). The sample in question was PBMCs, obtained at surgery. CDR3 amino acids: CASSRSGASSYNEQFF. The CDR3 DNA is TGTGCCAGCAGTCGTTCCGGGGCTAGCTCCTACAATGAGCAGTTCTTC.